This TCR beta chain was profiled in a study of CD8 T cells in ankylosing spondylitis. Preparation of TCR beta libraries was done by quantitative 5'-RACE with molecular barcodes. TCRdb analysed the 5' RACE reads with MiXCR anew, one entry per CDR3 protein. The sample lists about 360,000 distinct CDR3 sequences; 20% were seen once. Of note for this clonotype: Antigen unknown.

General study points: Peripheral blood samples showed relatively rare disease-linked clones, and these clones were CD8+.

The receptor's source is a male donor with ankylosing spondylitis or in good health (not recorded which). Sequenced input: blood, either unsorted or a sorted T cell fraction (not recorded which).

The CDR3 reads CASSQDENRGLYNSPLHF. CDR3 coding DNA: TGCGCCAGCAGCCAAGACGAGAACAGGGGGCTTTATAATTCACCCCTCCACTTT. The chain recombines TRBV4-1 with TRBJ1-6, with TRBD1 matching over 9 bases. Germline V CDR1 and CDR2: MGHRA, YSYEKL. The V gene end was trimmed by 0 bases and the J gene end by 4 bases; junction bases not matched to a gene: 7. The CDR3 is made up of 18 amino acids.